The 3 T cell receptor beta chains below come from one sample, sequenced in a study of Ad26.COV2.S vaccination and SARS-CoV-2 variants. The treatment denotes: 19 received Ad26.COV2.S at low or high dose, single or two shots; several received placebo; per-sample allocation not given. Sampling occurred on day 63 after the first vaccine or placebo injection. The data were produced by immunoSEQ multiplex PCR, yet TCRdb's version contains in-frame clones alone and is incomplete. The table has some 290,000 clones, around four fifths seen once; the top ten hold 2% to 2.5%. The material was peripheral blood, obtained in a trial of Ad26.COV2.S vaccine versus placebo. The receptor set was obtained from a person between 18 and 65 years old who received the Ad26.COV2.S COVID-19 vaccine or a placebo.

This sequence joins TRBV11-3 and TRBJ1-2; a weak D match, TRBD1 (5 bases). The V and J ends lost 5 bases and 7 bases respectively, with 23 bases between them. The CDR3 is 16 residues long. The germline CDR1 and CDR2 sequences are SGHNT and YENEEA. CDR3 in DNA: TGTGCCAGCAGCCCCCTAGGGCAGGGAATGGGGAGTGGCTACACCTTC. As protein: CASSPLGQGMGSGYTF. Full variable domain (missing parts from reference TRBV11-3 and TRBJ1-2): EAGVVQSPRYKIIEKKQPVAFWCNPISGHNTLYWYLQNLGQGPELLIRYENEEAVDDSQLPKDRFSAERLKGVDSTLKIQPAELGDSAVYLCASSPLGQGMGSGYTFGSGTRLTVV.

This clone has only a few counts. V usage is TRBV5-4 and J usage is TRBJ1-2; 10 bases are shared with TRBD1. Germline CDR1 and CDR2: SGHNT and YYREEE (reference sequence). Trimming cost V 0 bases and J 14 bases; bases outside gene matches: 10. This CDR3 has 14 amino acids. DNA for the CDR3: TGTGCCAGCAGCTTGGCCGGGGGACAGGGGAGTACGACCTTC. Translation gives CASSLAGGQGSTTF.

The V gene is TRBV23-1, the J gene TRBJ1-1; TRBD1 might be the D (5 bases). TRBV23-1 is an ORF, with its function uncertain. CDR3 length: 20 residues. Trimming took 4 bases from V and 1 from J, leaving 28 bases between them. CDR3 DNA sequence: TGCGCCAGCAGTCGCGCCTTTGGACCGAAGATTAAAGGGGCGAACACTGAAGCTTTCTTT. Encoded protein: CASSRAFGPKIKGANTEAFF.